These 24 T cell receptor beta chains share one sample of origin, sequenced in a study of blood T cells in healthy people across ages. Primers used in a second PCR of about 6 to 11 cycles were a sample-barcoded 5' primer and a J-beta primer mix. Via MiXCR, TCRdb re-called the 5' RACE reads, giving one row per CDR3 protein. The sample contains 1.5 million to 2 million distinct CDR3 sequences, roughly 49% of which appear only once. What was sequenced was blood. The origin of the receptors is a woman aged 40-49 years in good health.

The rearrangement links TRBV10-3 to TRBJ2-3; 9 bases map to TRBD2. CDR3 size: 14 residues. Germline CDR1 and CDR2: ENHRY and SYGVKD. The trim removed 6 bases at V and 4 bases at J, leaving 5 bases unmatched. CDR3 residues: CAIRASGESDTQYF. CDR3 in DNA: TGTGCCATCAGAGCTAGCGGGGAGTCAGATACGCAGTATTTT.

The chain employs TRBV28 and TRBJ2-3; D unresolved. CDR1 is MDHEN, CDR2 SYDVKM, per germline. Trimming left V 6 bases short and J 2 bases short, with 12 bases between. The CDR3 has 14 residues. CDR3 bases: TGTGCCAGCAGACACAGAGACCACACAGATACGCAGTATTTT. Its translation: CASRHRDHTDTQYF.

The chain uses TRBV7-2 and TRBJ1-5; the D is unclear. CDR3 size: 11 residues. The germline gives CDR1 SGHTA, CDR2 FQGNSA. The V end lost 5 bases, the J end lost 8 bases, and 7 bases lay between the germline ends. The CDR3 DNA reads as TGTGCCAGCAGCCCTCATGAGCCCCAGCATTTT. Protein: CASSPHEPQHF.

The chain joins TRBV7-2 to TRBJ2-5; 8 bases are shared with TRBD1. Germline assignment: CDR1 SGHTA and CDR2 FQGNSA. Trimming cost V 5 bases and J 5 bases; bases outside gene matches: 13. The CDR3 has 16 residues. The CDR3 sequence is CASSPGGRGSRETQYF. In DNA form, the CDR3 reads TGTGCCAGCAGCCCAGGGGGCAGGGGGAGTAGGGAGACCCAGTACTTC.

The V gene is TRBV10-3, the J gene TRBJ2-3, with D perhaps matching TRBD2 (5 bases). CDR1 ENHRY and CDR2 SYGVKD come from the germline V gene. Trimming pared 2 bases from V and 4 bases from J, leaving 22 bases between. The CDR3 contains 18 residues. The CDR3 DNA reads TGTGCCATCAGTGAGCCGGCCCCGACGTCGGGGTTAGCAGATACGCAGTATTTT. Its protein product is CAISEPAPTSGLADTQYF.

V gene TRBV6-2 or TRBV6-3 combines with J gene TRBJ2-5, with 11 bases lining up with TRBD2. Germline CDR1 and CDR2: MNHEY and SVGEGT. This CDR3 is 15 amino acids long. Trimming cost V 10 bases and J 4 bases; bases outside gene matches: 11. This CDR3 is CATRTSGSRGETQYF. CDR3 nucleotides: TGTGCCACGCGGACTAGCGGGTCCAGGGGAGAGACCCAGTACTTC.

A remark on this clonotype: This sequence may be a read error, since a much larger clone differs from it by one base. The chain has TRBV4-2 and TRBJ2-1; 7 nucleotides match TRBD2. The CDR3 has 14 amino acids. Germline assignment: CDR1 LGHNA and CDR2 YNFKEQ. CDR3 coding DNA: TGTGCCAGCGGCCAAGTCGGGGGGACGGGTGAGCAGTTCTTC. It yields the protein CASGQVGGTGEQFF.

This chain connects TRBV20-1 to TRBJ2-3, with a weak D call TRBD1 (6 bases). V gave up 1 base and J gave up 3 bases, with 11 bases separating them. Germline values: CDR1 DFQATT, CDR2 SNEGSKA (reference sequence). This CDR3 contains 14 residues. CDR3 in amino acids: CSARVGQRTDTQYF. DNA for the CDR3: TGCAGTGCTAGAGTTGGACAGAGGACAGATACGCAGTATTTT.

The CDR3 region has the DNA TGCAGCGTTGGAGTAGCGGGGGTCGAAGAGACCCAGTACTTC. Protein product: CSVGVAGVEETQYF. The gene calls are TRBV29-1 and TRBJ2-5, with TRBD2 matching 9 bases. This CDR3 contains 14 residues. The junction had 6 bases not matched to a gene; V was cut back by 4 bases and J by 3 bases. Germline CDR1 and CDR2: SQVTM and ANQGSEA.

The chain carries TRBV20-1 and TRBJ1-2, with TRBD1 matching over 7 bases. Trimming took 3 bases from V and 4 from J; bases not matched to a gene: 8. CDR1 is DFQATT and CDR2 is SNEGSKA in the germline V gene (reference sequence). The CDR3 is 14 residues long. The CDR3 bases are TGCAGTGCTAGTATACTTCGACAGGGCTATGGCTACACCTTC. It is translated as CSASILRQGYGYTF.

This chain connects TRBV28 to TRBJ1-2; 10 bases line up with TRBD1. Per germline, CDR1 MDHEN and CDR2 SYDVKM. The CDR3 length is 15 residues. V was clipped by 6 bases and J by 4 bases; unmatched bases: 8. In DNA form, the CDR3 reads TGTGCCAGCAGCTGGGACAGGGGAATCCTCTATGGCTACACCTTC. Its protein product is CASSWDRGILYGYTF.

The rearrangement links TRBV29-1 to TRBJ2-5, with TRBD1 matching 7 bases. Germline CDR1 and CDR2: SQVTM and ANQGSEA. The V segment lost 5 bases and the J segment 11 bases; nucleotides outside the gene matches: 20. This CDR3 comprises 15 residues. Here the CDR3 DNA reads TGCAGCGTTACCGGGACAGAGAGCTCCTACAATGAGCAGTACTTC. Its translation: CSVTGTESSYNEQYF.

J is TRBJ2-4 and V is TRBV3-1; no reliable D call. The CDR3 extends over 15 amino acids. V gave up 4 bases and J gave up 6 bases, with 16 bases separating them. Germline V CDR1 and CDR2: LGHDT, YNNKEL (reference sequence). The CDR3 sequence is CASSRLTGSANIQYF. In nucleotides, the CDR3 is TGTGCCAGCAGCCGCTTGACTGGCAGTGCAAACATTCAGTACTTC.

This clonotype was seen a few times. The chain recombines TRBV4-2 with TRBJ2-5; D is ambiguous. The CDR3 is made up of 16 amino acids. Germline values: CDR1 LGHNA, CDR2 YNFKEQ. Trimming removed 0 bases at V and 0 bases at J, with 11 bases between. The DNA for the CDR3 is TGTGCCAGCAGCCAAGACTCCTTGGGGAACCAAGAGACCCAGTACTTC. It encodes CASSQDSLGNQETQYF.

This rearrangement joins TRBV6-1 to TRBJ2-1, with 8 nucleotides matching TRBD1. The V gene's germline CDR1 is MNHNS and CDR2 SASEGT. Losses at the gene ends were 6 bases for V and 5 bases for J; bases not matched to a gene: 6. The CDR3 has 14 residues. CDR3 loop: CASRDRVFNNEQFF. The CDR3 nucleotides are TGTGCCAGCAGGGACAGGGTGTTCAACAATGAGCAGTTCTTC.

V is TRBV29-1 and J is TRBJ1-4, with D unresolved. CDR1 SQVTM and CDR2 ANQGSEA come from the germline V gene. V gave up 7 bases and J gave up 0 bases, with 9 bases separating them. The CDR3 length is 13 residues. The CDR3 sequence is CSAKTSTNEKLFF. CDR3 in DNA: TGCAGCGCAAAGACATCAACTAATGAAAAACTGTTTTTT.

In its sample, this clonotype was seen a few times. The V call is TRBV6-5, the J call TRBJ2-5, with 8 bases matching TRBD2. The DNA end is more similar to TRBJ2-4, so the J call may be wrong. Germline V gene sequence: CDR1 MNHEY, CDR2 SVGAGI. The CDR3 consists of 13 residues. The CDR3 loop is CASRPSGKNIQYF. CDR3 nucleotides: TGTGCCAGCAGGCCTAGCGGGAAAAACATTCAGTACTTC.

V and J are TRBV20-1 and TRBJ2-3, with D perhaps matching TRBD2 (7 bases). The CDR3 has 18 residues. CDR1 is DFQATT, CDR2 SNEGSKA, per germline (reference sequence). V was trimmed by 1 base and J by 1 base, leaving 21 bases between them. CDR3: CSARGFGGQKKGTDTQYF. The CDR3 DNA follows: TGCAGTGCTAGAGGGTTCGGGGGGCAAAAAAAAGGCACAGATACGCAGTATTTT.

The chain carries TRBV27 and TRBJ2-4; D may match TRBD1 or TRBD2 (5 bases each). The DNA end favors TRBJ2-7, so the J call may be wrong. Germline CDR1 is MNHEY and CDR2 is SMNVEV (reference sequence). The CDR3 extends over 14 amino acids. The CDR3 reads CASRWTRGSYEQYF. The CDR3 region has the DNA TGTGCCTCCCGGTGGACGAGGGGTTCATACGAGCAGTACTTC.

A remark on this clonotype: A much larger clone differs by one base, so this may be a read error. This rearrangement joins TRBV7-2 to TRBJ2-7; 13 bases match TRBD2. CDR1 SGHTA and CDR2 FQGNSA come from the germline V gene. This CDR3 comprises 17 residues. The junction had 15 bases not matched to a gene; V was cut back by 6 bases and J by 7 bases. The CDR3 nucleotides are TGTGCCAGCAGACACTCCGGGACTAGCGGGAACCTCAATGAGCAGTACTTC. Its protein product is CASRHSGTSGNLNEQYF.

This clonotype was observed once. The rearrangement links TRBV7-6 to TRBJ2-1; 10 bases are shared with TRBD2. The V segment lost 5 bases and the J segment 4 bases; nucleotides outside the gene matches: 5. The CDR3 consists of 15 residues. CDR1 and CDR2 (germline): SGHVS, FNYEAQ. The CDR3 reads CASSKGLAWYNEQFF. DNA for the CDR3: TGTGCCAGCAGCAAGGGACTAGCGTGGTACAATGAGCAGTTCTTC.

The chain employs TRBV5-1 and TRBJ2-5; either TRBD1 or TRBD2 may fit D (5 bases each). Per germline, CDR1 SGHRS and CDR2 YFSETQ. This CDR3 is 13 amino acids long. The V gene lost 7 bases and the J gene lost 3 bases, with 13 bases spanning the gap. The CDR3 sequence: CASGGISEETQYF. The DNA of the CDR3 is TGCGCCAGCGGGGGTATTAGCGAAGAGACCCAGTACTTC. Based on the CDR3 plus reference TRBV5-1 and TRBJ2-5, the full variable domain is KAGVTQTPRYLIKTRGQQVTLSCSPISGHRSVSWYQQTPGQGLQFLFEYFSETQRNKGNFPGRFSGRQFSNSRSEMNVSTLELGDSALYLCASGGISEETQYFGPGTRLLVL.

The chain links TRBV6-5 to TRBJ2-4; D possibly corresponds to TRBD1 (6 bases). CDR3 size: 16 residues. Germline CDR1 reads MNHEY; CDR2 reads SVGAGI. The ends were cut back, 6 bases at V and 0 bases at J, with 15 bases in the middle. The CDR3 nucleotides are TGTGCCAGCAGCCACCTTCGGACAGTAGCCAAAAACATTCAGTACTTC. The encoded protein is CASSHLRTVAKNIQYF.

The table lists this clonotype with a few counts. The rearrangement links TRBV6-2 or TRBV6-3 to TRBJ2-3, with D hard to call. Trimming left V 6 bases short and J 4 bases short, with 11 bases between. CDR3 length equals 13 residues. CDR1 and CDR2 (germline): MNHEY, SVGEGT. CDR3 sequence: CASSHPVADTQYF. The CDR3 DNA is TGTGCCAGCAGCCACCCAGTTGCAGATACGCAGTATTTT.